A selection of T cell receptor beta chains follows, all from one sample in a study of blood T cell repertoires in COVID-19. Data came from immunoSEQ multiplex PCR; TCRdb stores just in-frame clones and leaves some out. The sample includes some 250,000 clones, 70% to 90% of them seen just once. Source material: PBMCs or T cells enriched from blood (not recorded which). All receptors derive from a woman aged 50 to 65 who had recovered from COVID-19. Each CDR3 is given with its conserved first and last residue. The D gene is left open where the match is weak. The size field is filled for only some rows; it gives once, few, many or a size class.

d_call,v_call,j_call,clone_size,cdr3_nt,cdr3_aa
.,TRBV5-1,TRBJ2-7,.,TGCGCCAGCAGCTGGAGGGGACAGCTAAGCTACGAGCAGTACTTC,CASSWRGQLSYEQYF
TRBD2,TRBV7-9,TRBJ2-1,.,TGTGCCAGCAGCTTAGTAGCGGGGTCCTACAATGAGCAGTTCTTC,CASSLVAGSYNEQFF
.,TRBV2,TRBJ1-4,.,TGTGCCAGCAGTGGGGAGTACCTCCACTCCACGGATGAAAAACTGTTTTTT,CASSGEYLHSTDEKLFF
TRBD2,TRBV28,TRBJ2-7,.,TGTGCCAGTAGTCGGGGGGGCTCCTACGAGCAGTACTTC,CASSRGGSYEQYF
TRBD2,TRBV3-1/TRBV3-2,TRBJ2-5,.,TGTGCCAGCAGCCTCCCCGCCCCTAGCGGGAGTAAGACCCAGTACTTC,CASSLPAPSGSKTQYF
TRBD1,TRBV28,TRBJ1-5,.,TGTGCCAGCGTAGGGAGGACAGGGGGGTTAGGTAATCAGCCCCAGCATTTT,CASVGRTGGLGNQPQHF
TRBD2,TRBV5-1,TRBJ2-7,.,TGCGCCAGCAGCCCCCCCCTAGCGGCCACCTACGAGCAGTACTTC,CASSPPLAATYEQYF
TRBD1,TRBV5-1,TRBJ2-6,.,TGCGCCAGCAGCTTGGAGGTCTATCAGGGGGCGGCTGGGGCCAACGTCCTGACTTTC,CASSLEVYQGAAGANVLTF
TRBD2,TRBV27,TRBJ2-5,.,TGTGCCAGCAGCCCTATTCAGACTAGCAGGGCCCAAGAGACCCAGTACTTC,CASSPIQTSRAQETQYF
TRBD1,TRBV28,TRBJ1-2,.,TGTGCCAGCAGTTTACAGGGGGATATTGGCTACACCTTC,CASSLQGDIGYTF
TRBD1,TRBV2,TRBJ2-6,few,TGTGCCAGCACCCTAGGGGGCACTGGGGCCAACGTCCTGACTTTC,CASTLGGTGANVLTF
.,TRBV6-5,TRBJ2-2,once,TGTGCCAGCATCGTCGACACCGGGGAGCTGTTTTTT,CASIVDTGELFF
.,TRBV5-1,TRBJ2-3,once,TGCGCCAGCAGCTTGGGGACAGCGCGCACAGATACGCAGTATTTT,CASSLGTARTDTQYF
TRBD1,TRBV19,TRBJ1-1,.,TGTGCCAGTAGTACAGACAGGGCCAGGTTTGAAGCTTTCTTT,CASSTDRARFEAFF
TRBD2,TRBV13,TRBJ2-3,.,TGTGCCAGCAGCATTAGCGGGAGGGCCATAGATACGCAGTATTTT,CASSISGRAIDTQYF
TRBD2,TRBV2,TRBJ2-3,.,TGTGCCAGCAGTGTTAAGCGGGAGGGGTATTTT,CASSVKREGYF
.,TRBV3-1/TRBV3-2,TRBJ2-1,.,TGTGCCAGCAGCCAATTGGGGGGTGAGCAGTTCTTC,CASSQLGGEQFF
.,TRBV28,TRBJ1-6,.,TGTGCCAGCAGCCTTACAGGGAACAATTCACCCCTCCACTTT,CASSLTGNNSPLHF
.,TRBV18,TRBJ1-1,.,TGTGCCAGCTCACCAAACAGGCAGAACACTGAAGCTTTCTTT,CASSPNRQNTEAFF
TRBD2,TRBV2,TRBJ2-3,.,TGTGCCAGCAGAGGTGGGGCGGGAGTACCGACAGATACGCAGTATTTT,CASRGGAGVPTDTQYF
.,TRBV6-5,TRBJ1-6,once,TGTGCCAGCAGTTACTTCGGGAGCTCCTATAATTCACCCCTCCACTTT,CASSYFGSSYNSPLHF
.,TRBV5-4,TRBJ1-2,.,TGTGCCAGCAGCTCTTTGTCAGGGAACTATGGCTACACCTTC,CASSSLSGNYGYTF
.,TRBV5-1,TRBJ1-1,.,TGCGCCAGCACCTTGGGAGATGTGAACACTGAAGCTTTCTTT,CASTLGDVNTEAFF
TRBD1,TRBV5-1,TRBJ2-5,once,TGCGCCAGCAGCCCGGACAGGATCCAAGAGACCCAGTACTTC,CASSPDRIQETQYF
.,TRBV5-8,TRBJ1-1,.,TGTGCCAGCAGTTGGGACGTCCGGGGGGCTGACGCTTTCTTT,CASSWDVRGADAFF
TRBD1,TRBV5-1,TRBJ2-1,.,TGCGCCAGCAGCCGGACAGGGGGCCACAATGAGCAGTTCTTC,CASSRTGGHNEQFF
TRBD1,TRBV6-5,TRBJ1-2,few,TGTGCCAGCAGTTACCCCGGGACAGGGGTGTCCACCTTC,CASSYPGTGVSTF
.,TRBV7-6,TRBJ2-7,once,TGTGCCAGCAGCTTAGAGGCGCTGGGGCACGAGCAGTACTTC,CASSLEALGHEQYF
TRBD2,TRBV9,TRBJ2-1,.,TGTGCCAGCAGCGCATCTACCCCCGGGACTAGCGGGAGGGCAGGTCAGCAGTTCTTC,CASSASTPGTSGRAGQQFF
.,TRBV5-1,TRBJ2-7,.,TGCGCCAGCAGCTTGGGGACTGATTCTTCCTACGAGCAGTACTTC,CASSLGTDSSYEQYF
TRBD1,TRBV5-1,TRBJ1-2,.,TGCGCCAGCAGCTTGGGTACTACAGGGGGTCGTGGCTACACCTTC,CASSLGTTGGRGYTF
TRBD1,TRBV6-5,TRBJ1-6,.,TGTGCCAGCACTACCGGGACAGGTTATAATTCACCCCTCCACTTT,CASTTGTGYNSPLHF
TRBD1,TRBV3-1/TRBV3-2,TRBJ2-2,few,TGTGCCAGCAGCTTAGGACAGGTCACCGGGGAGCTGTTTTTT,CASSLGQVTGELFF
.,TRBV6-5,TRBJ1-6,.,TGTGCCAGCAGTTACAACCCGGGAGGGTATTCACCCCTCCACTTT,CASSYNPGGYSPLHF
.,TRBV3-1/TRBV3-2,TRBJ2-7,few,TGTGCCAGCAGCTTCACAGGGTACGAGCAGTACTTC,CASSFTGYEQYF
TRBD2,TRBV27,TRBJ2-7,once,TGTGCCAGCAGGTCCACTAGCGGGTCCGCCTACGAGCAGTACTTC,CASRSTSGSAYEQYF
.,TRBV5-1,TRBJ1-3,.,TGCGCCAGCAGCTTGGGACGGGGAGACCGCTCTGGAAACACCATATATTTT,CASSLGRGDRSGNTIYF
.,TRBV27,TRBJ1-1,.,TGTGCCAGCAGCAACAGGTGGGACACTGAAGCTTTCTTT,CASSNRWDTEAFF
TRBD1,TRBV28,TRBJ1-2,.,TGTGCCAGCAACCCTCAGGGGGCGCGGTCTGGCTATGGCTACACCTTC,CASNPQGARSGYGYTF
.,TRBV6-5,TRBJ1-3,.,TGTGCCAGCAGTCCCGGGATATTTGGAAACACCATATATTTT,CASSPGIFGNTIYF
TRBD1,TRBV15,TRBJ1-4,.,TGTGCCACCAGCAGATTTTTCGAGGGGGCGGCTAATGAAAAACTGTTTTTT,CATSRFFEGAANEKLFF
TRBD2,TRBV5-4,TRBJ2-1,.,TGTGCCAGCAGCTTATCCGGGACTAGCGTTCCGAAAGAGCAGTTCTTC,CASSLSGTSVPKEQFF
.,TRBV18,TRBJ1-2,.,TGTGCCAGCTCCCCGGACGGACTCTATGGCTACACCTTC,CASSPDGLYGYTF
TRBD1,TRBV5-4,TRBJ1-2,.,TGTGCCAGCAGCTTGGACGGGACAGGAGATGGCTACACCTTC,CASSLDGTGDGYTF
TRBD2,TRBV27,TRBJ2-7,.,TGTGCCAGCAGTTCTCTCCCAGGGCGGGAGGCCCACGAGCAGTACTTC,CASSSLPGREAHEQYF
.,TRBV27,TRBJ2-7,.,TGTGCCAGCAGTTTTGCGCGGAGGTTCTACGAGCAGTACTTC,CASSFARRFYEQYF
.,TRBV11-3,TRBJ1-1,.,TGTGCCAGCAGCTTAGTCGGGAACACTGAAGCTTTCTTT,CASSLVGNTEAFF
.,TRBV10-2,TRBJ1-1,few,TGCGCCAGCGGCCCTGGGAACACTGAAGCTTTCTTT,CASGPGNTEAFF
TRBD2,TRBV30,TRBJ2-2,once,TGTGCCTCCAAACCGCCGGGACTAGCGGGAGGGAGAGTAGACACCGGGGAGCTGTTTTTT,CASKPPGLAGGRVDTGELFF
TRBD1,TRBV27,TRBJ1-2,.,TGTGCCAGCAGTCAGCACGGTACTCTCGGACAGGGAAGTGGCTACACCTTC,CASSQHGTLGQGSGYTF
TRBD1,TRBV27,TRBJ1-3,.,TGTGCCAGCAGTTTTGGGGACAGGATACGCTCTGGAAACACCATATATTTT,CASSFGDRIRSGNTIYF
.,TRBV5-5,TRBJ2-5,.,TGTGCCAGCAGCTTGTACAGGACAGAGACCCAGTACTTC,CASSLYRTETQYF
TRBD2,TRBV28,TRBJ2-3,.,TGTGCCAGCGAGTTTATTGCAGGGCCGACTAGCGGAAGCACAGATACGCAGTATTTT,CASEFIAGPTSGSTDTQYF
.,TRBV30,TRBJ2-7,once,TGTGCCTGGAGTGGACAGGACTCCTACGAGCAGTACTTC,CAWSGQDSYEQYF
.,TRBV3-1/TRBV3-2,TRBJ1-1,.,TGTGCCAGCAGCCAGGGACATCGTTATCCTGAAGCTTTCTTT,CASSQGHRYPEAFF
TRBD2,TRBV5-4,TRBJ2-7,.,TGTGCCAGCAGCTTGGGAGGACTCTTAGCGGGAAGAGTAGGCAACGAGCAGTACTTC,CASSLGGLLAGRVGNEQYF
TRBD1,TRBV19,TRBJ1-1,.,TGTGCCAGTAGTCAGGGACAGGGGGCTGAAGCTTTCTTT,CASSQGQGAEAFF
TRBD1,TRBV10-3,TRBJ1-2,.,TGTGCCATCAGTGAAAGGACAGGGGCGGACTATGGCTACACCTTC,CAISERTGADYGYTF
.,TRBV27,TRBJ1-3,.,TGTGCCAGCAGGAGGGCCTCTGGAAACACCATATATTTT,CASRRASGNTIYF